A selection of T cell receptor beta chains follows, all from one sample in a study of human T cells and chemical hapten exposure. TCRdb analysed the RACE reads with MiXCR anew, one entry per CDR3 protein. The sample includes about 40,000 distinct CDR3 sequences, 3% to 4% of them seen just once. Sequencing was performed on whole blood, taken in connection with sensitization to the hapten diphenylcyclopropenone (DPC). The receptors were gathered from a man aged 40-50 years with alopecia areata. Some clones in this sample may be carry-over from other donors' samples. Each CDR3 is given with its conserved first and last residue. The D gene is left open where the match is weak. For some rows the clone size is stated as once, few or many, or as a class when expanded; others skip it.

j_call | clone_size | v_call | d_call | cdr3_length | cdr3_nt | cdr3_aa
TRBJ2-3 | many | TRBV29-1 | NA | 13 | TGCAGCGTCCCTTCCAATTCTTTGGATACGCAGTATTTT | CSVPSNSLDTQYF
TRBJ1-1 | many | TRBV7-2 | NA | 15 | TGTGCCAGCAGCTTAGGACAGGTCACAAACACTGAAGCTTTCTTT | CASSLGQVTNTEAFF
TRBJ2-7 | many | TRBV7-2 | TRBD1 | 18 | TGTGCCAGCAGCTTAGCCCAATCCGGGACAGGGGGTTTCTACGAGCAGTACTTC | CASSLAQSGTGGFYEQYF
TRBJ2-2 | many | TRBV7-2 | NA | 14 | TGTGCCAGCAGCTTAGGAGGCGACGCCGGGGAGCTGTTTTTT | CASSLGGDAGELFF
TRBJ2-4 | many | TRBV24-1 | TRBD2 | 13 | TGTGCCACCATGGCTAGCGGGGGAAACATTCAGTACTTC | CATMASGGNIQYF
TRBJ2-7 | medium-sized | TRBV11-1 | NA | 13 | TGTGCCAGCAGCCCTCGAAGCTCCTACGAGCAGTACTTC | CASSPRSSYEQYF
TRBJ2-5 | many | TRBV6-5 | NA | 15 | TGTGCCAGCAGTTACTCGGCTCCCTCGCCGGAGACCCAGTACTTC | CASSYSAPSPETQYF
TRBJ2-6 | many | TRBV28 | NA | 15 | TGTGCCAGCAGTTTTACCGGATCTGGGGCCAACGTCCTGACTTTC | CASSFTGSGANVLTF
TRBJ2-1 | NA | TRBV2 | NA | 11 | TGTGCCAGCAGTGTCCGCGCTGAGCAGTTCTTC | CASSVRAEQFF
TRBJ1-1 | few | TRBV3-1 | NA | 13 | TGTGCCAGCAGCCAAGGCAGGGGCACTGAAGCTTTCTTT | CASSQGRGTEAFF
TRBJ2-1 | NA | TRBV13 | TRBD2 | 19 | TGTGCCAGCAGCTTCCTTCCCGGGACTAGCGGGAGGGTCCACAATGAGCAGTTCTTC | CASSFLPGTSGRVHNEQFF
TRBJ2-2 | many | TRBV20-1 | NA | 14 | TGCAGTGCTAGAGACCCACAGGGCATCCGGGAGCTGTTTTTT | CSARDPQGIRELFF
TRBJ1-1 | many | TRBV6-5 | NA | 14 | TGTGCCAGCAGTTACGGGACGGGGGACACTGAAGCTTTCTTT | CASSYGTGDTEAFF
TRBJ2-7 | few | TRBV6-2/TRBV6-3 | TRBD2 | 13 | TGTGCCAGCAGTTACGGACTAGCGGGAGTTGTGAACTTC | CASSYGLAGVVNF
TRBJ1-1 | many | TRBV7-9 | NA | 16 | TGTGCCAGCAGCCGGGGGGCAGGGGCGACGAACACTGAAGCTTTCTTT | CASSRGAGATNTEAFF
TRBJ1-4 | NA | TRBV6-6 | TRBD1 | 15 | TGTGCCAGCAGCCTCACCGGGACAGGGGGTGAAAAACTGTTTTTT | CASSLTGTGGEKLFF
TRBJ1-2 | NA | TRBV11-2 | TRBD1 | 14 | TGTGCCAGCAGCGGGGACAGGGGCCTCTATGGCTACACCTTC | CASSGDRGLYGYTF
TRBJ2-1 | many | TRBV12-3/TRBV12-4 | NA | 15 | TGTGCCAGCAGCCTCGCGGGACGCCGCTACAATGAGCAGTTCTTC | CASSLAGRRYNEQFF
TRBJ2-3 | many | TRBV7-8 | NA | 15 | TGTGCCAGCAGCTTTAGACTACCAAGCACAGATACGCAGTATTTT | CASSFRLPSTDTQYF
TRBJ2-2 | few | TRBV14 | NA | 16 | TGTGCCAGCAGCCGACCAGGGGACGACATAGACGGGGAGCTGTTTTTT | CASSRPGDDIDGELFF
TRBJ2-7 | many | TRBV6-1 | NA | 12 | TGTGCCAGCAGCCTCGAGGGGTACGAGCAGTACTTC | CASSLEGYEQYF
TRBJ2-7 | many | TRBV19 | NA | 12 | TGTGCCAGTAGTATAGGAGAAGAGCGGCAGTACTTC | CASSIGEERQYF
TRBJ1-2 | many | TRBV5-1 | NA | 16 | TGCGCCAGCAGCCCGGCCGGGGATTCTGGCGACTATGGCTACACCTTC | CASSPAGDSGDYGYTF
TRBJ2-2 | many | TRBV6-6 | TRBD2 | 17 | TGTGCCAGCAGTTACGGGACTAGCAATACGAACACCGGGGAGCTGTTTTTT | CASSYGTSNTNTGELFF
TRBJ2-1 | many | TRBV2 | TRBD1 | 14 | TGTGCCAGCAGTGAAGGGACAGGGTTCGTTGAGCAGTTCTTC | CASSEGTGFVEQFF
TRBJ2-3 | many | TRBV20-1 | TRBD1 | 16 | TGCAGTGCTCCAGGGACAGGGCGCACCTACAAGGATACGCAGTATTTT | CSAPGTGRTYKDTQYF
TRBJ1-6 | many | TRBV27 | TRBD1 | 14 | TGTGCCAGCAGTTACAGGGGCAATAATTCACCCCTCCACTTT | CASSYRGNNSPLHF
TRBJ2-1 | NA | TRBV12-3/TRBV12-4 | TRBD2 | 15 | TGTGCCAGCAGTTTACCGAGCGGGAGGTTCGATGAGCAGTTCTTC | CASSLPSGRFDEQFF
TRBJ2-5 | many | TRBV19 | NA | 13 | TGTGCCAGTAGTGGGACACCCAGGGAGACCCAGTACTTC | CASSGTPRETQYF
TRBJ2-7 | few | TRBV20-1 | NA | 13 | TGCAGTGCTAGAGGTAGTGACACCTACGAGCAGTACTTC | CSARGSDTYEQYF